This note documents a single T cell receptor (beta chain) sequence. Germline V gives CDR1 LGHDT, CDR2 YNNKEL (reference sequence). V lost 1 base to trimming and J lost 6 bases, with 15 bases between them. This CDR3 region has 15 residues. The sample is drawn from a study of T cell responses to AZD1222 COVID-19 vaccine. Assay: immunoSEQ multiplex PCR; the TCRdb copy retains only in-frame clones and omits some. Counted here are under 200,000 clones, around 90% occurring once; the ten biggest clones make up around 3.6%. The sequencing used peripheral blood, collected 28 days after the second dose of the MenACWY control vaccine. V gene TRBV3-1 (or the pseudogene TRBV3-2) combines with J gene TRBJ1-1; D is unclear. The TCR comes from an adult who received the MenACWY meningococcal vaccine as a control. As DNA, the CDR3 is TGTGCCAGCAGCCAAGCGGCAGGTTTTGCGGCTGAAGCTTTCTTT. It translates to CASSQAAGFAAEAFF.